What follows are 16 T cell receptor beta chains derived from one specimen sequenced in a study of T cells expressing NK-cell markers. After re-calling the 5' RACE reads, TCRdb lists one entry per CDR3 protein, DNA absent. The sample has 350,000 to 450,000 distinct CDR3 sequences. Sample: blood T cells: a sorted CD56 or NKG2C T cell subset, CD4+ or CD8+ T cells, or bulk PBMC T cells (not recorded which). The receptors stem from a man aged 18-69 years in good health.

The chain has TRBV3-1 and TRBJ2-1; the D call from TCRdb, TRBD1, cannot be confirmed without DNA. The CDR3 covers 15 residues. Germline values: CDR1 LGHDT, CDR2 YNNKEL (reference sequence). CDR3 protein: CASSQGWTGRNEQFF.

The rearrangement links TRBV20-1 to TRBJ2-7; no DNA is available, so the TRBD1 call from TCRdb remains unchecked. Per germline, CDR1 DFQATT and CDR2 SNEGSKA (reference sequence). The CDR3 is 12 amino acids. This CDR3 is CSAGQGAGEQYF.

This rearrangement joins TRBV12-3 or TRBV12-4 to TRBJ1-4; TCRdb's D gene call, TRBD1, goes unchecked for lack of DNA. CDR3 length: 17 residues. CDR3 in amino acids: CASSPSGGRRYNEKLFF.

V gene TRBV6-1 combines with J gene TRBJ2-3; with no DNA, the TCRdb D assignment of TRBD1 cannot be verified. CDR3 size: 14 residues. The germline V gene has CDR1 MNHNS and CDR2 SASEGT. The CDR3 sequence is CASRGDRSTDTQYF.

The chain recombines TRBV5-1 with TRBJ1-1; TCRdb reports TRBD1, a call that lacks DNA to check it against. From germline, CDR1 is SGHRS and CDR2 YFSETQ. This CDR3 is 13 amino acids long. The CDR3: CASSLSSYREAFF.

V usage is TRBV14 and J usage is TRBJ1-2; the TCRdb call, TRBD1, lacks DNA for checking. Germline lookup yields CDR1 SGHDN and CDR2 FVKESK. The length of the CDR3 is 15 residues. Here the CDR3 reads CASSRGGGQPYGYTF.

The chain links TRBV7-9 to TRBJ2-7; the D call of TRBD1 rests on TCRdb alone, since no DNA is present to check it. Per germline, CDR1 SEHNR and CDR2 FQNEAQ (reference sequence). The CDR3 sequence is 13 residues long. The CDR3 is CASSLGPENEQYF.

The chain couples TRBV20-1 to TRBJ1-2; as DNA is missing, the TRBD1 call by TCRdb cannot be tested. The germline V gene has CDR1 DFQATT and CDR2 SNEGSKA (reference sequence). The CDR3 totals 18 residues. CDR3 region: CSARVFRPGGPPNYGYTF.

The chain links TRBV20-1 to TRBJ2-7. Germline loops: CDR1 DFQATT, CDR2 SNEGSKA (reference sequence). The CDR3 consists of 14 residues. The CDR3: CSAEREPGNYEQYF.

The chain uses TRBV5-1 and TRBJ2-7; TCRdb proposes TRBD2, but this gene call is untestable without DNA. The germline gives CDR1 SGHRS, CDR2 YFSETQ. This CDR3 has 16 residues. The CDR3 sequence is CASSPGTSRSSYEQYF.

The V call is TRBV7-8, the J call TRBJ2-4; with no DNA, the TCRdb D assignment of TRBD1 cannot be verified. The germline V gene encodes CDR1 SGHVS and CDR2 FQNEAQ. The CDR3 contains 15 residues. CDR3 sequence: CASSKGQGAWNIQYF.

This rearrangement joins TRBV7-2 to TRBJ2-1; TCRdb's D call, TRBD2, is unchecked because there is no DNA. CDR3 size: 17 residues. Per germline, CDR1 SGHTA and CDR2 FQGNSA. The CDR3 reads CASSLTSGGPPYNEQFF.

The chain has TRBV6-6 and TRBJ2-5; TCRdb returns TRBD1, unconfirmable since there is no DNA. The CDR3 runs 13 residues. Germline loops: CDR1 MNHNY, CDR2 SVGAGI (reference sequence). CDR3 region: CATSQGAQETQYF.

The chain uses TRBV5-1 and TRBJ2-5; there is no DNA to check the TCRdb D call of TRBD2. The germline V gene has CDR1 SGHRS and CDR2 YFSETQ. This CDR3 comprises 16 residues. CDR3 amino acids: CASSRGRQVSQETQYF.

This chain connects TRBV19 to TRBJ1-5; TCRdb proposes TRBD1, but this gene call is untestable without DNA. Germline loops: CDR1 LNHDA, CDR2 SQIVND (reference sequence). CDR3 length: 12 residues. CDR3 amino acids: CASSTRVQPQHF.

The V call is TRBV2, the J call TRBJ2-6. Germline values: CDR1 SNHLY, CDR2 FYNNEI. The CDR3 contains 14 residues. The CDR3 here is CASSVLGGANVLTF. Looking up the rest from reference TRBV2 and TRBJ2-6 gives the full variable domain: EPEVTQTPSHQVTQMGQEVILRCVPISNHLYFYWYRQILGQKVEFLVSFYNNEISEKSEIFDDQFSVERPDGSNFTLKIRSTKLEDSAMYFCASSVLGGANVLTFGAGSRLTVL.